Shown below are 13 T cell receptor beta chains from a single sample sequenced in a study of blood T cell repertoires in COVID-19. The table came from immunoSEQ multiplex PCR; TCRdb's copy has only in-frame clones and leaves some out. The sample has some 110,000 clones; 90% to 95% are singletons. The sample consisted of peripheral blood. The receptors here all came from a human donor in a cohort sampled during active COVID-19.

In this sample, this clone turned up once. This may stem from a read error, because a much larger clone lies one nucleotide away. This chain joins TRBV27 and TRBJ1-5; 10 nucleotides align to TRBD1. V dropped 4 bases and J dropped 4; count of bases not matched to a gene: 1. The germline CDR1 and CDR2 sequences are MNHEY and SMNVEV (reference sequence). CDR3 length: 14 residues. This CDR3 is CASSWTGGNQPQHF. In DNA, the CDR3 is TGTGCCAGCAGTTGGACAGGGGGAAATCAGCCCCAGCATTTT.

The rearrangement links TRBV6-5 to TRBJ1-2, with a tentative D call TRBD1 (6 bases). The V end was cut by 6 bases, the J end by 4 bases, with 12 bases between. The CDR3 consists of 13 residues. The germline V gene encodes CDR1 MNHEY and CDR2 SVGAGI. CDR3 protein: CASSTRGPYGYTF. The CDR3, as DNA: TGTGCCAGCAGCACCAGGGGTCCCTATGGCTACACCTTC.

In this sample, this clone turned up a few times. The chain links TRBV9 to TRBJ1-1; TRBD1 agrees at 8 bases. After removal of 1 base from V and 1 base from J, the junction contained 6 bases not matched to a gene. The length of the CDR3 is 16 residues. Germline-derived CDR1 and CDR2 are SGDLS and YYNGEE. The CDR3 here is CASSVHAGQENTEAFF. CDR3 in DNA: TGTGCCAGCAGCGTACACGCGGGACAGGAGAACACTGAAGCTTTCTTT.

This clone was seen more than once but under ten times. The chain links TRBV9 to TRBJ1-1; the D gene is possibly TRBD1 (5 bases). The CDR3 has 13 residues. With 0 bases removed from V and 3 bases from J, the gap between germline ends came to 6 bases. Germline lookup yields CDR1 SGDLS and CDR2 YYNGEE. The CDR3 protein is CASSVGGHTEAFF. CDR3 in DNA: TGTGCCAGCAGCGTAGGGGGCCACACTGAAGCTTTCTTT.

V gene TRBV7-9 combines with J gene TRBJ2-3; TRBD2 matches at 8 bases. CDR3 length equals 14 residues. Trimming removed 8 bases from V and 4 bases from J; junction bases left unmatched: 8. Looked up from germline, CDR1 is SEHNR and CDR2 is FQNEAQ (reference sequence). The CDR3 DNA reads TGTGCCAGCCGGGGGGGGCTGGGAGCAGATACGCAGTATTTT. Translation gives CASRGGLGADTQYF.

The chain carries TRBV12-3 or TRBV12-4 and TRBJ2-5, with a weak D call TRBD1 (8 bases). The CDR3 contains 13 residues. The V gene lost 8 bases and the J gene lost 4 bases, with 14 bases spanning the gap. The CDR3 loop is CASSYRGGETQYF. CDR3 sequence (DNA): TGTGCCAGCTCCTACAGGGGGGGAGAGACCCAGTACTTC.

Here the CDR3 DNA reads TGTGCCAGCAGCCCCCAGGCTAGCGGGAGTAATGAGCAGTTCTTC. The encoded protein is CASSPQASGSNEQFF. The chain combines TRBV9 with TRBJ2-1; 10 nucleotides match TRBD2. The CDR3 is 15 residues long. CDR1 is SGDLS and CDR2 is YYNGEE in the germline V gene. The junction had 8 bases not matched to a gene; V was cut back by 4 bases and J by 7 bases.

This sequence joins TRBV6-2 or TRBV6-3 and TRBJ1-2, with D possibly TRBD1 on 6 matching bases. Deletions cut 0 bases from V and 2 bases from J, with 16 bases between. This CDR3 is 17 amino acids long. The germline V gene has CDR1 MNHEY and CDR2 SVGEGT. CDR3 in DNA: TGTGCCAGCAGTTACTCAACCAGCACGGGGGGCAACTATGGCTACACCTTC. This encodes CASSYSTSTGGNYGYTF.

The genes are TRBV6-6 and TRBJ2-3, with D perhaps TRBD2 (6 bases). There are 16 residues in the CDR3. Germline V gene data show CDR1 as MNHNY and CDR2 as SVGAGI (reference sequence). V was pared by 6 bases and J by 3 bases, with 19 bases between. The chain's CDR3 is CASSYPTVGTTDTQYF. Here the CDR3 DNA reads TGTGCCAGCAGCTACCCCACCGTTGGGACTACAGATACGCAGTATTTT.

This chain joins TRBV6-5 and TRBJ1-4; D is uncertain. Germline assignment: CDR1 MNHEY and CDR2 SVGAGI. Trimming cost V 2 bases and J 5 bases, with 15 bases left between them. The CDR3 spans 16 residues. The DNA of the CDR3 is TGTGCCAGCAGTTACGTCTCCGGGAATGCCAATGAAAAACTGTTTTTT. Its protein is CASSYVSGNANEKLFF.

The chain links TRBV28 to TRBJ2-1; no clear D gene. Germline CDR1 and CDR2: MDHEN and SYDVKM. The CDR3 totals 13 residues. V lost 8 bases, J lost 6 bases, and 14 bases lay in between. CDR3 loop: CASGFRVGNEQFF. CDR3 in DNA: TGTGCCAGCGGATTTCGGGTGGGCAATGAGCAGTTCTTC.

The chain is built from TRBV3-1 (or the pseudogene TRBV3-2) and TRBJ2-7; 10 bases line up with TRBD2. This CDR3 spans 16 amino acids. Germline V gene sequence: CDR1 LGHDT, CDR2 YNNKEL (reference sequence). V lost 2 bases, J lost 5 bases, and 9 bases stayed unmatched. CDR3 nucleotide sequence: TGTGCCAGCAGCCAACGAATGGGACTAGCGATCCACGAGCAGTACTTC. It yields the protein CASSQRMGLAIHEQYF.

This sequence joins TRBV28 and TRBJ1-2; D may be TRBD1 (6 bases). Germline CDR1 and CDR2: MDHEN and SYDVKM. The CDR3 runs 18 residues. V lost 5 bases, J lost 4 bases, and 26 bases lay in between. The CDR3 DNA sequence: TGTGCCAGCAGTCGACCGGCCGTTTGGACAGATTATTTCTATGGCTACACCTTC. This sequence encodes CASSRPAVWTDYFYGYTF.